Listed below are T cell receptor beta chains from one sample, sequenced in a study of T cells in Graves' hyperthyroidism and ophthalmopathy. One entry per CDR3 protein, called by TCRdb with MiXCR from the multiplex PCR reads. This table has about 520,000 distinct CDR3 sequences, about 20% appearing once. The sample was blood. Source of these receptors: a man aged 18 to 29 with Graves' hyperthyroidism. Each CDR3 is given with its conserved first and last residue. Fields, in order: clone size, V gene, CDR3 length, J gene, D gene, CDR3 DNA, CDR3 protein. A D gene is named only where the DNA matches it firmly. Expanded clones get a size class; other rows say once, few or many, or leave the size out.

clone_size: .; v_call: TRBV12-3/TRBV12-4; cdr3_length: 15; j_call: TRBJ2-7; d_call: .; cdr3_nt: TGTGCCAGCAGTTTAACTTCCCGGATGAGCTACGAGCAGTACTTC; cdr3_aa: CASSLTSRMSYEQYF
clone_size: many; v_call: TRBV6-1; cdr3_length: 14; j_call: TRBJ2-7; d_call: .; cdr3_nt: TGTGCCAGCAGCCTCCTGACAGGAGTCTACGGGCAGTACTTC; cdr3_aa: CASSLLTGVYGQYF
clone_size: many; v_call: TRBV19; cdr3_length: 14; j_call: TRBJ1-5; d_call: .; cdr3_nt: TGTGCCAGTAGTATAGGAGGGAGAATCCAGCCCCAGCATTTT; cdr3_aa: CASSIGGRIQPQHF
clone_size: many; v_call: TRBV7-9; cdr3_length: 11; j_call: TRBJ2-7; d_call: .; cdr3_nt: TGTGCCAGCAGCTCAGGGGACGAGCAGTACTTC; cdr3_aa: CASSSGDEQYF
clone_size: .; v_call: TRBV7-3; cdr3_length: 14; j_call: TRBJ1-1; d_call: .; cdr3_nt: TGTGCCAGCAGCTTAGAACGGGGGCGGACTGAAGCTTTCTTT; cdr3_aa: CASSLERGRTEAFF
clone_size: .; v_call: TRBV5-4; cdr3_length: 15; j_call: TRBJ1-1; d_call: .; cdr3_nt: TGTGCCAGCAGCTCCCAAGGGACGGGGAACACTGAAGCTTTCTTT; cdr3_aa: CASSSQGTGNTEAFF
clone_size: .; v_call: TRBV18; cdr3_length: 15; j_call: TRBJ1-1; d_call: .; cdr3_nt: TGTGCCAGCTCACCACCGGGAGGGCGATTCACTGAAGCTTTCTTT; cdr3_aa: CASSPPGGRFTEAFF
clone_size: few; v_call: TRBV9; cdr3_length: 14; j_call: TRBJ1-1; d_call: .; cdr3_nt: TGTGCCAGCAGCGTAGTATATGGGAACACTGAAGCTTTCTTT; cdr3_aa: CASSVVYGNTEAFF
clone_size: .; v_call: TRBV28; cdr3_length: 12; j_call: TRBJ2-2; d_call: .; cdr3_nt: TGTGCCAGCAGGTCGGACACCGGGGAGCTGTTTTTT; cdr3_aa: CASRSDTGELFF
clone_size: .; v_call: TRBV6-5; cdr3_length: 15; j_call: TRBJ2-7; d_call: .; cdr3_nt: TGTGCCAGCAGTTACGACTCCGGGACTCGCTACGAGCAGTACTTC; cdr3_aa: CASSYDSGTRYEQYF
clone_size: .; v_call: TRBV5-5; cdr3_length: 16; j_call: TRBJ2-6; d_call: .; cdr3_nt: TGTGCCAGCAGCTTGGATGGAGTGTCGTGGGCCAACGTCCTGACTTTC; cdr3_aa: CASSLDGVSWANVLTF
clone_size: many; v_call: TRBV19; cdr3_length: 13; j_call: TRBJ1-1; d_call: TRBD1; cdr3_nt: TGTGCCAGTACAGACAGGGGGAACACTGAAGCTTTCTTT; cdr3_aa: CASTDRGNTEAFF
clone_size: .; v_call: TRBV13; cdr3_length: 14; j_call: TRBJ1-1; d_call: TRBD1; cdr3_nt: TGTGCCAGCAGCGTCGTCCGGGACAGCGTTGAAGCTTTCTTT; cdr3_aa: CASSVVRDSVEAFF
clone_size: .; v_call: TRBV28; cdr3_length: 12; j_call: TRBJ1-6; d_call: .; cdr3_nt: TGTGCCAGCAGACCGCTCAATTCACCCCTCCACTTT; cdr3_aa: CASRPLNSPLHF
clone_size: many; v_call: TRBV5-1; cdr3_length: 15; j_call: TRBJ1-1; d_call: .; cdr3_nt: TGCGCCAGCAGCGTGGGAGCCGGCCAGAACACTGAAGCTTTCTTT; cdr3_aa: CASSVGAGQNTEAFF